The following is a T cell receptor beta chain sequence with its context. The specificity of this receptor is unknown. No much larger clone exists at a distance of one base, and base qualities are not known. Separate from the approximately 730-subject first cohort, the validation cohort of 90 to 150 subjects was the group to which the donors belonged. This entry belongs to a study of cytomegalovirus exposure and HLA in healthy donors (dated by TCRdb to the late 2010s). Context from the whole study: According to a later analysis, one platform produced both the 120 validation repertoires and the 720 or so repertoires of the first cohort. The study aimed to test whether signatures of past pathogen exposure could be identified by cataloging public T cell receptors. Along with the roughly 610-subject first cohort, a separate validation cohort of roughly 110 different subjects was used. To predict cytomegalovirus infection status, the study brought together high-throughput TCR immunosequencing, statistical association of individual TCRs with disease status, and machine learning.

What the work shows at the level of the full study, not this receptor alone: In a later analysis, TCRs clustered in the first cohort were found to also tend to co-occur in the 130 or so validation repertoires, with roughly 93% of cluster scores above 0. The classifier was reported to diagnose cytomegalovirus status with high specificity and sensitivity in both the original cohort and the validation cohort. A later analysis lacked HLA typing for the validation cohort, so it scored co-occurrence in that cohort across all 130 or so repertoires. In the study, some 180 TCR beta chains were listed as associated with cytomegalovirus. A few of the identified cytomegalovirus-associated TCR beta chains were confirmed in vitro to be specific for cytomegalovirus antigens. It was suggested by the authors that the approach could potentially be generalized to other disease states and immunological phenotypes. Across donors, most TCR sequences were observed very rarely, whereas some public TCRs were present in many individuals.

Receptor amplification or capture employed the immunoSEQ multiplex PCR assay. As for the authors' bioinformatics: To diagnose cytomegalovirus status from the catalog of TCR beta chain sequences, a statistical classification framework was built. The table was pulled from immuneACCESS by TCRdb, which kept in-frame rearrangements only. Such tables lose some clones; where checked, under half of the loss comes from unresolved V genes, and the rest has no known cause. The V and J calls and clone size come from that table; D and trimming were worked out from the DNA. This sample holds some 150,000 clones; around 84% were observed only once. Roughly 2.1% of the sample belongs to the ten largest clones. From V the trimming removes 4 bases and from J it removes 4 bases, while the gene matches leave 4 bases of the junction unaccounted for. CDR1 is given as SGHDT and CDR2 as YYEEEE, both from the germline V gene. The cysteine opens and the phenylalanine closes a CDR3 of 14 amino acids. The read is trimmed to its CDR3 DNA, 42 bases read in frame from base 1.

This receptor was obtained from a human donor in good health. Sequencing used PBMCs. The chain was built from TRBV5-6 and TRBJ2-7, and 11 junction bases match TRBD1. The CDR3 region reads CASSVGQGGYEQYF. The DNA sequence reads TGTGCCAGCAGCGTGGGACAGGGGGGATACGAGCAGTACTTC.